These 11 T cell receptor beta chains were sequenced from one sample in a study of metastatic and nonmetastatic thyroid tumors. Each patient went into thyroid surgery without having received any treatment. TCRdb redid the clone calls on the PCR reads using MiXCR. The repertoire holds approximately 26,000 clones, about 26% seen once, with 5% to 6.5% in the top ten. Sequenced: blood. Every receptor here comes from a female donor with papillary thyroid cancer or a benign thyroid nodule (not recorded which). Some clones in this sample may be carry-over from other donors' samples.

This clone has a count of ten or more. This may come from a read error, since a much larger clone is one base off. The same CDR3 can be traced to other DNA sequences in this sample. The CDR3 DNA is TGCAGCGCCCCGAAGGGGCGTGAAAAACTGTTTTTT. It specifies CSAPKGREKLFF. The rearrangement uses TRBV20-1 and TRBJ1-4, with D tentatively TRBD1 (5 bases). The germline V gene encodes CDR1 DFQATT and CDR2 SNEGSKA (reference sequence). There are 12 residues in the CDR3.

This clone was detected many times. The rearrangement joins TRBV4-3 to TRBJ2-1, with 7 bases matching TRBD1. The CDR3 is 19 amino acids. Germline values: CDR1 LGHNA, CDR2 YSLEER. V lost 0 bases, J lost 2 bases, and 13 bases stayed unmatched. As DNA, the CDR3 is TGCGCCAGCAGCCAAGAACCGCTCTCCACAGGGGTCACCTACAATGAGCAGTTCTTC. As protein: CASSQEPLSTGVTYNEQFF.

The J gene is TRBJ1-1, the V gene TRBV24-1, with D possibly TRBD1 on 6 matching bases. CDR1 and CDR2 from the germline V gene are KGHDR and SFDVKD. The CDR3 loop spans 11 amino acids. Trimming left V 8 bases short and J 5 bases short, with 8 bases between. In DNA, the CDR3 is TGTGCCACCACACAGGGTACTGAAGCTTTCTTT. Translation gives CATTQGTEAFF.

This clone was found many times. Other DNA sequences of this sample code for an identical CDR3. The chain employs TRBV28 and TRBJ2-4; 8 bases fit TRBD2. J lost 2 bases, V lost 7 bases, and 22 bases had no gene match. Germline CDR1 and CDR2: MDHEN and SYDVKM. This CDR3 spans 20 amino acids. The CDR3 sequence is CASTLAGTSFTGVSKNIQYF. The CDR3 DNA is TGTGCCAGCACCTTGGCGGGGACTAGTTTTACGGGAGTGTCCAAAAACATTCAGTACTTC.

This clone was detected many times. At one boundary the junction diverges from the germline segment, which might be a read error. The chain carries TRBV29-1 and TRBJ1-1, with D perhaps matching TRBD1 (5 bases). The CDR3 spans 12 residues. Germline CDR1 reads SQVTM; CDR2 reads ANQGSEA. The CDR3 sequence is CSVEEGGGPQLF. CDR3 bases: TGCAGCGTTGAAGAGGGTGGGGGACCCCAACTCTTT.

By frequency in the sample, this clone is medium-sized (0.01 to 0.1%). CDR3 bases: TGTGCCAGCAGTGAAAACTTGGATGAGCAGTTCTTC. It yields the protein CASSENLDEQFF. J is TRBJ2-1 and V is TRBV6-1, with D unclear. Germline loops: CDR1 MNHNS, CDR2 SASEGT. This CDR3 spans 12 amino acids. The germline V and J ends were trimmed by 2 bases and 8 bases, with 7 bases remaining between them.

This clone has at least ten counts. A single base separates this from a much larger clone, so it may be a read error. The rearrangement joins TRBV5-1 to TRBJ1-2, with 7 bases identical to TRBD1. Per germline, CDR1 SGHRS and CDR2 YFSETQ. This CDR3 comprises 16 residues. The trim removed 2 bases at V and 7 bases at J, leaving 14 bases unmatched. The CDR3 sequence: CASSFLPGQRAGGYTF. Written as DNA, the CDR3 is TGCGCCAGCAGCTTTCTCCCGGGACAGAGGGCAGGTGGCTACACCTTC.

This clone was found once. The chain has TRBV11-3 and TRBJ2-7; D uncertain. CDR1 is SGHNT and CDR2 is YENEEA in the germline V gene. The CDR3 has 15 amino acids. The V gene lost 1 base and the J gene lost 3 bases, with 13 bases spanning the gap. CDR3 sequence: CASSLAFRCYYEQYF. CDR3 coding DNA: TGTGCCAGCAGCTTAGCGTTCAGGTGTTACTACGAGCAGTACTTC.

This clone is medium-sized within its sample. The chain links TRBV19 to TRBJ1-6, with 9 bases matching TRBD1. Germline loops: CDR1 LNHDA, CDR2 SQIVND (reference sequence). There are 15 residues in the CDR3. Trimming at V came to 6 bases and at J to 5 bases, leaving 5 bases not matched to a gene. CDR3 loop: CASSPTGGHNSPLHF. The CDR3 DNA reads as TGTGCCAGTAGCCCTACAGGGGGCCATAATTCACCCCTCCACTTT.

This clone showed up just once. The CDR3 loop reads CASSVAGVVYNEQFF. In nucleotides, the CDR3 is TGTGCCAGCAGCGTAGCCGGGGTAGTCTACAATGAGCAGTTCTTC. The chain is built from TRBV9 and TRBJ2-1; TRBD2 is a possible D gene (5 bases). The V end lost 0 bases, the J end lost 3 bases, and 10 bases lay between the germline ends. Germline CDR1 reads SGDLS; CDR2 reads YYNGEE. The CDR3 length is 15 residues. Full variable domain (rest looked up from reference TRBV9 and TRBJ2-1): DSGVTQTPKHLITATGQRVTLRCSPRSGDLSVYWYQQSLDQGLQFLIQYYNGEERAKGNILERFSAQQFPDLHSELNLSSLELGDSALYFCASSVAGVVYNEQFFGPGTRLTVL.

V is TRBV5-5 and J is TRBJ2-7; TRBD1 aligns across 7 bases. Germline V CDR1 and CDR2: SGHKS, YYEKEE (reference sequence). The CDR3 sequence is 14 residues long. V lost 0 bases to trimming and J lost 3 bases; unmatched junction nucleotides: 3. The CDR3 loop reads CASSLADRFYEQYF. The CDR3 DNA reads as TGTGCCAGCAGCTTGGCGGACAGGTTCTACGAGCAGTACTTC.